This T cell receptor beta chain is drawn from a study of T cell changes during pregnancy in multiple sclerosis. Clones were read by immunoSEQ multiplex PCR, and TCRdb kept only the in-frame ones, dropping some. This sample has almost 95,000 clones, with 92% found just once. Sequencing was performed on peripheral blood, taken in the first trimester of pregnancy. The TCR sequence derives from a female donor with multiple sclerosis, enrolled in a pregnancy study.

The CDR3 is CASSIDPASPKNIQYF. In DNA, the CDR3 is TGTGCCAGTAGTATAGATCCGGCTAGCCCTAAAAACATTCAGTACTTC. V is TRBV19 and J is TRBJ2-4; D is perhaps TRBD2 (5 bases). V lost 0 bases and J lost 4, with 13 bases in between. Germline CDR1 LNHDA, CDR2 SQIVND (reference sequence). The CDR3 length is 16 residues. The full variable domain, rest sourced from reference TRBV19 and TRBJ2-4, is DGGITQSPKYLFRKEGQNVTLSCEQNLNHDAMYWYRQDPGQGLRLIYYSQIVNDFQKGDIAEGYSVSREKKESFPLTVTSAQKNPTAFYLCASSIDPASPKNIQYFGAGTRLSVL.